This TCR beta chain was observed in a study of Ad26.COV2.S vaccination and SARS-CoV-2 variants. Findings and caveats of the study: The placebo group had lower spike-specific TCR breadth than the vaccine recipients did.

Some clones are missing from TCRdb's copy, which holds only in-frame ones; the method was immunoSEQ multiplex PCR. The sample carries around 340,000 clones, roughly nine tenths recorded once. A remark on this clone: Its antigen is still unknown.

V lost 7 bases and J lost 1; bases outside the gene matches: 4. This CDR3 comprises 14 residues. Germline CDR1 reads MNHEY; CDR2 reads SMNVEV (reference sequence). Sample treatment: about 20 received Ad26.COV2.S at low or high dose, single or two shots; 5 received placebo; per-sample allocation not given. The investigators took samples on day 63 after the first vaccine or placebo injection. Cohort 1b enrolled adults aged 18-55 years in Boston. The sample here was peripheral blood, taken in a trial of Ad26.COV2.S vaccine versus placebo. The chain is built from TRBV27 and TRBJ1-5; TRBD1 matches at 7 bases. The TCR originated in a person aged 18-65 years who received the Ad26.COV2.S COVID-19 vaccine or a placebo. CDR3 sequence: CASNDRASNQPQHF. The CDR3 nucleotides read TGTGCCAGCAATGACAGGGCCAGCAATCAGCCCCAGCATTTT.